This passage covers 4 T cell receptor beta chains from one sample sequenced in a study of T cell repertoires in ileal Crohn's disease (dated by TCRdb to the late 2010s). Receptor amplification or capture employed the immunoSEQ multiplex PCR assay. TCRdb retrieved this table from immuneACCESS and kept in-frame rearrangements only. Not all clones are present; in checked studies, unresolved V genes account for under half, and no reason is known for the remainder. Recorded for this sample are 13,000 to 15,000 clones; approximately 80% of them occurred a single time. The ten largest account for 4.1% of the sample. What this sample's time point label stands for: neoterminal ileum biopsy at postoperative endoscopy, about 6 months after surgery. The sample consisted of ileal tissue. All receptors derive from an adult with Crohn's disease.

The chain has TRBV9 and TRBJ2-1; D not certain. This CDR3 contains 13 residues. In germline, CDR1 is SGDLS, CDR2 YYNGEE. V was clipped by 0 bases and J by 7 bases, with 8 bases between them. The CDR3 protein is CASSVGPGNEQFF. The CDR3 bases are TGTGCCAGCAGCGTAGGGCCAGGAAATGAGCAGTTCTTC.

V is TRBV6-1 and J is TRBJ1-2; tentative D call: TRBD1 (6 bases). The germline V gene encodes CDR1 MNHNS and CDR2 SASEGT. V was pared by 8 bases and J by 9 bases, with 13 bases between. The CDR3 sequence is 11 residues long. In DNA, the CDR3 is TGTGCCAGCGGTCAGGGGTTAAGCTACACCTTC. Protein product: CASGQGLSYTF.

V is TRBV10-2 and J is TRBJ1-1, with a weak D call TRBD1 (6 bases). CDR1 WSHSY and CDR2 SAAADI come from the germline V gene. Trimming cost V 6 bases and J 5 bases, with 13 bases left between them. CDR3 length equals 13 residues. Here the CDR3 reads CASRYRAGTEAFF. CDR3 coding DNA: TGCGCCAGCAGGTACAGGGCAGGGACTGAAGCTTTCTTT.

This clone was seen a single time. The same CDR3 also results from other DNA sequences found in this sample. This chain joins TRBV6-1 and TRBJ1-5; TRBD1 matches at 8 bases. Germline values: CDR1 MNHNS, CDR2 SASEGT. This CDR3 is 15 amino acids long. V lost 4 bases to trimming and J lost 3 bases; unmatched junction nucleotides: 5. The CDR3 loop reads CASSANRGINQPQHF. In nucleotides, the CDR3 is TGTGCCAGCAGTGCTAACAGGGGGATCAATCAGCCCCAGCATTTT.